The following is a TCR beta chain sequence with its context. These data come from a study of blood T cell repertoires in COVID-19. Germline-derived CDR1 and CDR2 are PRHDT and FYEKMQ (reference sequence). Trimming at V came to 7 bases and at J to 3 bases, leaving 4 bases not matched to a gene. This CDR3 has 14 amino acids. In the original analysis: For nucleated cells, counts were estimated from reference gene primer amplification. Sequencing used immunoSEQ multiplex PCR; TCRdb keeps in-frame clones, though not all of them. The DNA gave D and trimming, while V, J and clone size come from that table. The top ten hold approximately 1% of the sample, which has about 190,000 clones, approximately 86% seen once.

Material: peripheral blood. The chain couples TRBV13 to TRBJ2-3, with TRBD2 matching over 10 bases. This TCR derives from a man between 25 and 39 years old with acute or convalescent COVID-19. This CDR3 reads CASKRGGLTDTQYF. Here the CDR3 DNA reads TGTGCCAGCAAGCGGGGGGGCCTGACAGATACGCAGTATTTT.